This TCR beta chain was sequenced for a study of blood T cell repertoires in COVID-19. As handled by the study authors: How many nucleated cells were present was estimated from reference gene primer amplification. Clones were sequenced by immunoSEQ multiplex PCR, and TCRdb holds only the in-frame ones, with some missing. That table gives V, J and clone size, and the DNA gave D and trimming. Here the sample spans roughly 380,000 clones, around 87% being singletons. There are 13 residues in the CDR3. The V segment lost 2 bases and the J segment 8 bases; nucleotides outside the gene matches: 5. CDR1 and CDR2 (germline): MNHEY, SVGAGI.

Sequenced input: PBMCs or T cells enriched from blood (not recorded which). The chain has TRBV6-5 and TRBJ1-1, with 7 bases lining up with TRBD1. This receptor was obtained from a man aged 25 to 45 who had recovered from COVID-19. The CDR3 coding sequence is TGTGCCAGCAGTTACCGTGGACAGGTAGAAGCTTTCTTT. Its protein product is CASSYRGQVEAFF.